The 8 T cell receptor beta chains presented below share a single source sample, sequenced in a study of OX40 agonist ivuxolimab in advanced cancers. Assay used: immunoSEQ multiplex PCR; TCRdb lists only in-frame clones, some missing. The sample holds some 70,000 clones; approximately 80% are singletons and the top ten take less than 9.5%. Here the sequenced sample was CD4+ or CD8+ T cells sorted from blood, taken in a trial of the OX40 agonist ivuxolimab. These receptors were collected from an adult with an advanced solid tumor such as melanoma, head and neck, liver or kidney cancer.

Here the CDR3 reads CASSFSGTRSTDTQYF. CDR3 DNA sequence: TGTGCCAGCAGCTTTAGCGGGACTAGAAGCACAGATACGCAGTATTTT. V and J are TRBV5-5 and TRBJ2-3; 8 positions agree with TRBD2. Germline V gene sequence: CDR1 SGHKS, CDR2 YYEKEE (reference sequence). V was pared by 2 bases and J by 0 bases, with 5 bases of the junction left unmatched. The CDR3 sequence is 16 residues long. The full variable domain, in which reference TRBV5-5 and TRBJ2-3 provide the parts outside the CDR3, is DAGVTQSPTHLIKTRGQQVTLRCSPISGHKSVSWYQQVLGQGPQFIFQYYEKEERGRGNFPDRFSARQFPNYSSELNVNALLLGDSALYLCASSFSGTRSTDTQYFGPGTRLTVL.

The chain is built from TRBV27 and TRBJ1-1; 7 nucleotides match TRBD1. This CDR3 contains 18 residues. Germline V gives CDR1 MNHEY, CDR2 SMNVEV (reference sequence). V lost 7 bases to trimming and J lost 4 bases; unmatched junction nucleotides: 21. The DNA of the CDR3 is TGTGCCAGCACTTATTCGGGACAGCGCCTCGGGAGGGGCACTGAAGCTTTCTTT. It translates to CASTYSGQRLGRGTEAFF.

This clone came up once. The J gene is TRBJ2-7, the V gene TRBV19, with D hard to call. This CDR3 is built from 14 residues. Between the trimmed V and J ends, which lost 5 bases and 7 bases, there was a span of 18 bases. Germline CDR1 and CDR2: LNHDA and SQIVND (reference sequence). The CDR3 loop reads CASSSNDKGREQYF. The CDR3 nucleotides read TGTGCCAGTAGTTCCAACGACAAAGGAAGGGAGCAGTACTTC. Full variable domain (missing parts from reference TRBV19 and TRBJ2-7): DGGITQSPKYLFRKEGQNVTLSCEQNLNHDAMYWYRQDPGQGLRLIYYSQIVNDFQKGDIAEGYSVSREKKESFPLTVTSAQKNPTAFYLCASSSNDKGREQYFGPGTRLTVT.

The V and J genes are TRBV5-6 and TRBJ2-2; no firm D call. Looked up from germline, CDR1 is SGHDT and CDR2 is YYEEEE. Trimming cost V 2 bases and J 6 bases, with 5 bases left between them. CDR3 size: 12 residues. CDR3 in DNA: TGTGCCAGCAGCTTATGGGCCGGGGAGCTGTTTTTT. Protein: CASSLWAGELFF.

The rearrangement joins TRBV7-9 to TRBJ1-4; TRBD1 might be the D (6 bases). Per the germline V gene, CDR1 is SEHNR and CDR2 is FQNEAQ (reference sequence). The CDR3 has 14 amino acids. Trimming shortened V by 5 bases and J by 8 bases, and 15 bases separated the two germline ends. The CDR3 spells CASSRQAPGEKLFF. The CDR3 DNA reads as TGTGCCAGCAGCCGACAGGCACCGGGGGAAAAACTGTTTTTT.

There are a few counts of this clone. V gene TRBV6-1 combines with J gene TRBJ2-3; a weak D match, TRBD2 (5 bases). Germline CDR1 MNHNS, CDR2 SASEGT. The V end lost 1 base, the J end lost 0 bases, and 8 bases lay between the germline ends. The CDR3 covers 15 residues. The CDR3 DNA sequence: TGTGCCAGCAGTGAAGAGACGGGAAGCACAGATACGCAGTATTTT. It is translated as CASSEETGSTDTQYF.

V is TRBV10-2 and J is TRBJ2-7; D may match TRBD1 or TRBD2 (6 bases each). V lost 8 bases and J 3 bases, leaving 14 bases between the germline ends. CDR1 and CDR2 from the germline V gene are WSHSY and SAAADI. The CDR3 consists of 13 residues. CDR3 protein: CASGRGEGYEQYV. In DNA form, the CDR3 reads TGCGCCAGCGGAAGGGGGGAAGGCTACGAGCAGTACGTC.

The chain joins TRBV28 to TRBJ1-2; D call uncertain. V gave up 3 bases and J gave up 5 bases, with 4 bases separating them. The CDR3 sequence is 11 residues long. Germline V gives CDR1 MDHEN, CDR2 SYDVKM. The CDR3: CASSFYYGYTF. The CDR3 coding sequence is TGTGCCAGCAGTTTCTATTATGGCTACACCTTC.